This T cell receptor (beta chain) was documented in a study of T cells in Graves' hyperthyroidism and ophthalmopathy. Regions amplified from RNA transcripts were the TCR beta CDR3 regions. Researchers ran a first-round RT-PCR on the TCR CDR3 using the HTBI primer set. MiXCR was run by TCRdb on the multiplex PCR reads, yielding one entry per CDR3 protein. This table has 500,000 to 600,000 distinct CDR3 sequences, around 42% appearing once. The receptor was derived from an adult woman with Graves' disease, either hyperthyroidism or ophthalmopathy (not recorded which). Sequencing was done on a sample of peripheral blood or thyroid tissue (not recorded which).

Here the CDR3 DNA reads TGTGCCAGCAGCTTAGTACGGGCCTCACCCCTCCACTTT. Translating it yields CASSLVRASPLHF. The V call is TRBV7-8, the J call TRBJ1-6; D not resolved. V lost 1 base, J lost 10 bases, and 8 bases lay in between. CDR1 is SGHVS and CDR2 is FQNEAQ in the germline V gene. The CDR3 totals 13 residues. The full variable domain, in which reference TRBV7-8 and TRBJ1-6 provide the parts outside the CDR3, is GAGVSQSPRYKVAKRGQDVALRCDPISGHVSLFWYQQALGQGPEFLTYFQNEAQLDKSGLPSDRFFAERPEGSVSTLKIQRTQQEDSAVYLCASSLVRASPLHFGNGTRLTVT.